What follows describes a single T cell receptor (beta chain). CDR3 regions were amplified by Arm-PCR using iRepertoire HTBI primers to build TCR beta libraries. TCRdb itself ran the multiplex PCR reads through MiXCR, one entry per CDR3 protein. The data show 350,000 to 500,000 distinct CDR3 sequences, about 21% seen once. CDR1 SGDLS and CDR2 YYNGEE come from the germline V gene. The ends were cut back, 3 bases at V and 0 bases at J, with 6 bases in the middle. The CDR3 has 14 residues. The entry originates in a study of regulatory T cells in long-lasting Graves disease. Time point described: persistent/refractory GD, antithyroid drugs over 5 years with positive TRAb. The TCR library was made from RNA that had been extracted from PBMCs in TRIzol.

The input for sequencing was peripheral blood mononuclear cells (PBMCs), taken when the disease was refractory, from a patient treated with antithyroid drugs. The sequence was collected from a female donor with Graves disease. V is TRBV9 and J is TRBJ2-2, with a weak D call TRBD2 (5 bases). The CDR3 DNA follows: TGTGCCAGCAGCGCGGGGTCGAACACCGGGGAGCTGTTTTTT. Translating it yields CASSAGSNTGELFF.